This T cell receptor (beta chain) was sequenced in a study of T cells expressing NK-cell markers. Study-level points and caveats: Among a handful of donors, these clonotypes also ranked first in the CD3+CD56-NKG2C+ fraction. Clarity on HCMV specificity was lacking for the expanded NKG2C+ T cell clones.

A word on this clonotype: Its antigen is not known.

UMI-tagged 5'RACE template switching yielded the TCR beta cDNA. TCRdb reprocessed the 5' RACE reads, with one entry per CDR3 protein and no DNA. The sample table includes fewer than 200,000 distinct CDR3 sequences. CDR3 length: 16 residues. Per the germline V gene, CDR1 is MGHRA and CDR2 is YSYEKL. Sequencing used blood T cells: a sorted CD56 or NKG2C T cell subset, CD4+ or CD8+ T cells, or bulk PBMC T cells (not recorded which). The clonotype was recovered from a woman aged 18 to 75 in good health. The genes are TRBV4-1 and TRBJ2-2; the TCRdb D gene call, TRBD1, has no DNA to confirm it. This CDR3 reads CASSQETLGVTGELFF.